Reported below is one TCR beta chain. Its antigen remains unknown. This record belongs to a study of monozygotic twins with inflammatory bowel disease. Study results and caveats: Patient-to-patient differences in immunosuppressive treatment may have added variability to the repertoires. Whereas healthy co-twins had higher TCRbeta diversity (inverse Simpson), IBD patients had lower diversity.

The unique tags termed UMIs, each holding a 6-nucleotide sample barcode, were added by means of template switching. For each CDR3 protein, TCRdb gives one entry from its re-call of the 5' RACE reads, without DNA. This sample lists 300,000 to 350,000 distinct CDR3 sequences; its ten largest clones have around 2%. Every single donor had an approximately 2.5 ml blood sample drawn. The sequenced material came from blood. This receptor was identified in a human donor with ulcerative colitis or Crohn's disease, or a healthy co-twin of an affected twin (not recorded which).

The CDR3 region is CASSARAGSINEKLFF. V gene TRBV7-2 combines with J gene TRBJ1-4; the D gene TCRdb calls, TRBD1, cannot be checked with no DNA. This CDR3 has 16 amino acids. Germline CDR1 is SGHTA and CDR2 is FQGNSA. The variable domain in full, completed from reference TRBV7-2 and TRBJ1-4, reads GAGVSQSPSNKVTEKGKDVELRCDPISGHTALYWYRQSLGQGLEFLIYFQGNSAPDKSGLPSDRFSAERTGGSVSTLTIQRTQQEDSAVYLCASSARAGSINEKLFFGSGTQLSVL.